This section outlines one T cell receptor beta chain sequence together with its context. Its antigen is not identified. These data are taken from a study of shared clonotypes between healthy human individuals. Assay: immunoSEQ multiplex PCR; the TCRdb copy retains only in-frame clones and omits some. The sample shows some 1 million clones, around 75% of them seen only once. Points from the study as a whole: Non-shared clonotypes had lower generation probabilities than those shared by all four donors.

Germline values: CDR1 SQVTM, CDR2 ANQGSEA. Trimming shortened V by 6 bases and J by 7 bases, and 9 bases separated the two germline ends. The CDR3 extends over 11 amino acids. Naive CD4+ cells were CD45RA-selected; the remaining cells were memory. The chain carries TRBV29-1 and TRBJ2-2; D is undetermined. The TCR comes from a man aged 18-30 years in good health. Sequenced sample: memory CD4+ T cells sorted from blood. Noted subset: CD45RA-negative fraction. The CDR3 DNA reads TGCAGCGTCGCCCGAGGCGGGGAGCTGTTTTTT. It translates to CSVARGGELFF.